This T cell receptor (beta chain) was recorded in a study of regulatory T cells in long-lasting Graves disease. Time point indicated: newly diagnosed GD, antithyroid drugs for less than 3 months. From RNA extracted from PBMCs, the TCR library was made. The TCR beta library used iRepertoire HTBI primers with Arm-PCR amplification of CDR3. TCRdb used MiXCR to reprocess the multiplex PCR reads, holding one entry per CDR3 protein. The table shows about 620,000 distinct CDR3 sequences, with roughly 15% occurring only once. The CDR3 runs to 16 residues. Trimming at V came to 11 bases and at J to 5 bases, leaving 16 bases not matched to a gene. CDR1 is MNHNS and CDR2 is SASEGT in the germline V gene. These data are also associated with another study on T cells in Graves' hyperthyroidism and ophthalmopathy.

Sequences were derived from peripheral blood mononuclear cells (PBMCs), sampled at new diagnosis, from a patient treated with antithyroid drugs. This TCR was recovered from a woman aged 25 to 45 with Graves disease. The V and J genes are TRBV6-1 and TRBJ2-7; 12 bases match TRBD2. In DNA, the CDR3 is TGTGCCTCCAAACTAGCGGGAGGAATTGGGTTGGACGAGCAGTACTTC. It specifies CASKLAGGIGLDEQYF.